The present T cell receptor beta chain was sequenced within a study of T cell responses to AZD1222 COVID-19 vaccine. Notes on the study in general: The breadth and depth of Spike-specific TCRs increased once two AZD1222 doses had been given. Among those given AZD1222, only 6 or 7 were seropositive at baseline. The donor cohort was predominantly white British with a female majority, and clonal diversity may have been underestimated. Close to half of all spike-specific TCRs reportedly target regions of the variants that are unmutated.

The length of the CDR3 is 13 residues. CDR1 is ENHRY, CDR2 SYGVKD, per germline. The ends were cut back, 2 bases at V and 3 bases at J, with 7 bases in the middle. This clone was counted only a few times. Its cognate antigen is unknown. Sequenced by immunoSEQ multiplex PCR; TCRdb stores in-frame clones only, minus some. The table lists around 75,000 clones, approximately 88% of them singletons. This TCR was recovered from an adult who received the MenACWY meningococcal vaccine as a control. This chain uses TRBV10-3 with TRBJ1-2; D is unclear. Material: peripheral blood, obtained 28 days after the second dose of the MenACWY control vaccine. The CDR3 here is CAISEGLDYGYTF. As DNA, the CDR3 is TGTGCCATCAGTGAGGGCCTCGACTATGGCTACACCTTC.